This T cell receptor (beta chain) originates from a study of somatic mutations in cytotoxic T cells in rheumatoid arthritis. Positive magnetic bead selection separated CD4+ and CD8+ cells, and flow cytometry confirmed purity. TCRdb's copy holds only in-frame clones and misses some; the assay was immunoSEQ multiplex PCR. The sample carries 25,000 to 30,000 clones, 70% to 85% recorded once. Trimming stripped 1 base from V and 5 bases from J, with 14 bases between. Per germline, CDR1 SGHTA and CDR2 FQGNSA. The CDR3 sequence is 15 residues long. The clonotype was recovered from a woman younger than 35 in good health. The gene calls are TRBV7-2 and TRBJ1-2; D remains unclear. Sequencing input: CD8+ T cells sorted from blood. The CDR3 DNA is TGTGCCAGCAGCTTAGGTTTGGGCAGGTTTTATGGCTACACCTTC. It translates to CASSLGLGRFYGYTF.